This passage covers 18 T cell receptor beta chains from one sample sequenced in a study of graft-versus-host responses after intestinal transplantation. TCRdb's table, derived via immunoSEQ multiplex PCR, lists solely in-frame clones and lacks some. The top ten hold over 3% of the sample, which has 9,500 or so clones, 80% to 95% seen once. This specimen was PBMCs, taken 40 to 45 days after intestinal transplantation. The receptor set was obtained from a human patient who received an intestinal transplant, so some T cells may come from the graft donor.

The chain recombines TRBV12-5 with TRBJ2-7; D is unclear. The CDR3 loop spans 15 amino acids. Germline values: CDR1 LGHNT, CDR2 FRNRAP. V lost 1 base and J lost 3, with 13 bases in between. CDR3 DNA sequence: TGTGCTAGTGGTTTGGCAGTAACAGAAATCTACGAGCAGTACTTC. Residues: CASGLAVTEIYEQYF.

This clone was detected only once. V usage is TRBV7-3 and J usage is TRBJ1-6, with 8 nucleotides matching TRBD1. Germline CDR1 SGHTA, CDR2 FQGTGA. The ends lost 0 bases at V and 14 bases at J; junction bases unmatched: 12. The CDR3 totals 16 residues. The chain's CDR3 is CASSLTSAGGPSALHF. The DNA of the CDR3 is TGTGCCAGCAGCTTAACTTCTGCAGGGGGCCCCTCTGCCCTCCACTTT.

DNA for the CDR3: TGTGCCAGCAGCCGGGACACCCCCCCCGACGAGCAGTACTTC. Protein product: CASSRDTPPDEQYF. The chain is built from TRBV25-1 and TRBJ2-7; possibly TRBD1 for D (6 bases). The V gene lost 6 bases and the J gene lost 5 bases, with 17 bases spanning the gap. The CDR3 covers 14 residues. CDR1 MGHDK and CDR2 SYGVNS come from the germline V gene.

The chain has TRBV21-1 and TRBJ1-2. TRBV21-1 represents a pseudogene. The CDR3 extends over 13 amino acids. The CDR3 region is CASSKEEGHGYTF. CDR3 sequence (DNA): TGTGCCAGCAGCAAAGAGGAGGGCCATGGCTACACCTTC.

The J gene is TRBJ1-4, the V gene TRBV9; the D is unclear. V lost 4 bases and J lost 7, with 14 bases in between. Germline values: CDR1 SGDLS, CDR2 YYNGEE. The CDR3 loop spans 14 amino acids. Written as DNA, the CDR3 is TGTGCCAGCAGCCCCCGGGGTGGCGGTGAAAAACTGTTTTTT. This translates into CASSPRGGGEKLFF.

J is TRBJ2-7 and V is TRBV9, with 8 bases that match TRBD1. J lost 5 bases, V lost 0 bases, and 1 base had no gene match. CDR1 is SGDLS and CDR2 is YYNGEE in the germline V gene. The CDR3 has 13 residues. CDR3 DNA: TGTGCCAGCAGCGTAGGGGACAGGAACGAGCAGTACTTC. Protein: CASSVGDRNEQYF.

This clone was counted between two and nine times. Sequence at one end of the junction differs from germline and may be a read error. The rearrangement links TRBV5-8 to TRBJ1-3; D gene ambiguous. From germline, CDR1 is SGHTS and CDR2 YDEGEE. This CDR3 has 13 amino acids. The chain's CDR3 is CASSLVPFTMVDF. As DNA, the CDR3 is TGTGCCAGCAGCTTGGTTCCGTTCACCATGGTGGATTTT.

The gene calls are TRBV29-1 and TRBJ1-2, with TRBD1 as a possible D gene (6 bases). V was pared by 7 bases and J by 5 bases, with 20 bases between. Germline V gene sequence: CDR1 SQVTM, CDR2 ANQGSEA. The length of the CDR3 is 14 residues. CDR3 amino acids: CSARVGGREYGYTF. The CDR3 bases are TGCAGCGCCCGGGTCGGGGGCAGAGAGTATGGCTACACCTTC. Looking up the rest from reference TRBV29-1 and TRBJ1-2 gives the full variable domain: SAVISQKPSRDICQRGTSLTIQCQVDSQVTMMFWYRQQPGQSLTLIATANQGSEATYESGFVIDKFPISRPNLTFSTLTVSNMSPEDSSIYLCSARVGGREYGYTFGSGTRLTVV.

The V call is TRBV5-6, the J call TRBJ1-2; no clear D. The germline V and J ends were trimmed by 4 bases and 7 bases, with 11 bases remaining between them. Germline CDR1 and CDR2: SGHDT and YYEEEE. The length of the CDR3 is 12 residues. The CDR3 is CASSHFFRGYTF. The CDR3 DNA reads as TGTGCCAGCAGCCACTTCTTTCGTGGCTACACCTTC.

The gene calls are TRBV5-6 and TRBJ2-1; TRBD1 or TRBD2 may be the D gene (5 bases each). The length of the CDR3 is 16 residues. Trimming removed 4 bases from V and 6 bases from J, with 20 bases in between. CDR1 is SGHDT, CDR2 YYEEEE, per germline. Here the CDR3 DNA reads TGTGCCAGCAGCGCGGTGGGGGTGGGGCACTCCAATGAGCAGTTCTTC. It specifies CASSAVGVGHSNEQFF.

The chain uses TRBV6-5 and TRBJ1-6; possible D gene TRBD1, 5 bases. Germline assignment: CDR1 MNHEY and CDR2 SVGAGI. This CDR3 has 16 residues. Trimming pared 4 bases from V and 7 bases from J, leaving 17 bases between. This CDR3 is CASSWGSTGLNSPLHF. The CDR3 DNA sequence: TGTGCCAGCAGTTGGGGGTCTACAGGCCTCAATTCACCCCTCCACTTT.

The rearrangement uses TRBV11-1 and TRBJ1-2, with D unresolved. Germline V CDR1 and CDR2: SGHAT, FQDESV (reference sequence). Trimming removed 5 bases at V and 2 bases at J, with 15 bases between. The CDR3 loop spans 15 amino acids. CDR3 residues: CASSRTGGPNYGYTF. The CDR3 nucleotides read TGTGCCAGCAGCCGAACCGGCGGACCGAACTATGGCTACACCTTC.

Remarks on this clone: At the DNA level, this CDR3 is encoded by other sequences in the same sample as well. The rearrangement uses TRBV2 and TRBJ2-5, with D perhaps assigned TRBD1 or TRBD2 (5 bases each). Per the germline V gene, CDR1 is SNHLY and CDR2 is FYNNEI. The CDR3 sequence is 11 residues long. Between the trimmed V and J ends, which lost 7 bases and 5 bases, there was a span of 8 bases. The DNA for the CDR3 is TGTGCCAGCAATTGGGGGGAGACCCAGTACTTC. Amino acid sequence: CASNWGETQYF. The full variable domain, its missing parts supplied by reference TRBV2 and TRBJ2-5, is EPEVTQTPSHQVTQMGQEVILRCVPISNHLYFYWYRQILGQKVEFLVSFYNNEISEKSEIFDDQFSVERPDGSNFTLKIRSTKLEDSAMYFCASNWGETQYFGPGTRLLVL.

In this sample, this clone turned up once. The V call is TRBV2, the J call TRBJ1-2; 7 nucleotides align to TRBD1. Germline lookup yields CDR1 SNHLY and CDR2 FYNNEI. CDR3 length equals 15 residues. V lost 3 bases, J lost 4 bases, and 8 bases stayed unmatched. This CDR3 reads CASSETRGRGYGYTF. CDR3 DNA sequence: TGTGCCAGCAGTGAGACAAGGGGGCGAGGCTATGGCTACACCTTC. Full variable domain (outside the CDR3, taken from reference TRBV2 and TRBJ1-2): EPEVTQTPSHQVTQMGQEVILRCVPISNHLYFYWYRQILGQKVEFLVSFYNNEISEKSEIFDDQFSVERPDGSNFTLKIRSTKLEDSAMYFCASSETRGRGYGYTFGSGTRLTVV.

The CDR3 loop is CASSYSGSPVGLFF. DNA for the CDR3: TGTGCCAGCAGTTACTCTGGGAGTCCCGTCGGGCTGTTTTTT. The chain is built from TRBV6-5 and TRBJ1-4; D remains ambiguous. CDR3 length: 14 amino acids. V lost 0 bases to trimming and J lost 14 bases, with 16 bases between them. Per germline, CDR1 MNHEY and CDR2 SVGAGI.

The gene calls are TRBV5-6 and TRBJ1-4; D is possibly TRBD1 (5 bases). V lost 8 bases to trimming and J lost 7 bases, with 12 bases between them. CDR3 length: 12 amino acids. Germline V gene data show CDR1 as SGHDT and CDR2 as YYEEEE. The CDR3 sequence: CASEGLGEKLFF. CDR3 sequence (DNA): TGTGCCAGTGAGGGGTTGGGTGAAAAACTGTTTTTT.

The chain employs TRBV9 and TRBJ2-2; D not resolved. The CDR3 contains 12 residues. Between the trimmed V and J ends, which lost 4 bases and 5 bases, there was a span of 6 bases. From germline, CDR1 is SGDLS and CDR2 YYNGEE. This CDR3 is CASSRLTGELFF. CDR3 coding DNA: TGTGCCAGCAGCCGACTGACCGGGGAGCTGTTTTTT.

CDR3 coding DNA: TGTGCCAGCACAGGGGGAGCCTCGAACACCGGGGAGCTGTTTTTT. This gives the protein CASTGGASNTGELFF. The chain joins TRBV9 to TRBJ2-2; 7 bases agree with TRBD1. Per the germline V gene, CDR1 is SGDLS and CDR2 is YYNGEE. V was pared by 6 bases and J by 0 bases, with 5 bases of the junction left unmatched. This CDR3 contains 15 residues.